The 29 T cell receptor beta chains presented below share a single source sample, sequenced in a study of blood T cell repertoires in COVID-19. Generated by immunoSEQ multiplex PCR, the TCRdb table keeps only in-frame clones and is missing some. The sample records approximately 350,000 clones, 70% to 90% being singletons. The specimen sequenced was peripheral blood. These receptors were obtained from a woman aged 55-69 years with COVID-19, enrolled during active disease.

As DNA, the CDR3 is TGTGCCAGCAGTGTTCCGGGACAGGGGGTAGGGGAGCAGACCCAGTACTTC. This sequence encodes CASSVPGQGVGEQTQYF. The chain joins TRBV2 to TRBJ2-5; 11 positions agree with TRBD1. In germline, CDR1 is SNHLY, CDR2 FYNNEI. J gave up 6 bases and V 4 bases, and 13 bases lay outside the gene matches. The CDR3 is 17 residues long.

This sequence joins TRBV9 and TRBJ2-3; 9 nucleotides line up with TRBD2. This CDR3 comprises 21 residues. In germline, CDR1 is SGDLS, CDR2 YYNGEE. V was pared by 4 bases and J by 4 bases, with 25 bases of the junction left unmatched. The DNA of the CDR3 is TGTGCCAGCAGCCCCCCGGTAGTGGCTAGCGGGACGAGTTTTGACGCAGATACGCAGTATTTT. Its translation is CASSPPVVASGTSFDADTQYF.

The CDR3 nucleotides read TGTGCCAGCAGCAAAAGTGTGGGCCTCACAGATACGCAGTATTTT. Encoded protein: CASSKSVGLTDTQYF. The V gene is TRBV11-2, the J gene TRBJ2-3; D call uncertain. This CDR3 has 15 residues. Germline V lookup: CDR1 SGHAT, CDR2 FQNNGV. Trimming shortened V by 5 bases and J by 2 bases, and 14 bases separated the two germline ends.

The chain carries TRBV10-3 and TRBJ2-1, with 9 bases lining up with TRBD2. The trim removed 2 bases at V and 16 bases at J, leaving 6 bases unmatched. From germline, CDR1 is ENHRY and CDR2 SYGVKD. This CDR3 has 12 amino acids. CDR3 sequence: CAISEGAGGDFF. The CDR3 DNA follows: TGTGCCATCAGTGAGGGCGCGGGGGGGGATTTCTTC.

The V call is TRBV5-1, the J call TRBJ2-1; 11 nucleotides agree with TRBD2. Germline V gene lookup returns CDR1 SGHRS and CDR2 YFSETQ. The CDR3 runs 18 residues. With 2 bases clipped from V and 2 bases from J, the junction kept 9 bases outside the gene matches. The CDR3 nucleotides read TGCGCCAGCAGCTTAGCACTAGCGGGGGCCCCCCCCTACAATGAGCAGTTCTTC. This codes for CASSLALAGAPPYNEQFF.

This clone was observed a few times. The chain links TRBV20-1 to TRBJ1-2; no firm D call. The CDR3 covers 12 residues. Germline V lookup: CDR1 DFQATT, CDR2 SNEGSKA (reference sequence). V gave up 3 bases and J gave up 1 base, with 6 bases separating them. In DNA form, the CDR3 reads TGCAGTGCTAGTGAGAGTAACTATGGCTACACCTTC. Translating it yields CSASESNYGYTF.

The chain joins TRBV5-1 to TRBJ2-7; 8 positions match TRBD1. With V trimmed by 3 bases and J by 6 bases, 8 bases remained unmatched. Germline CDR1 and CDR2: SGHRS and YFSETQ. The CDR3 is 14 residues long. The CDR3 spells CASSWGAGGAEQYF. The CDR3 DNA reads TGCGCCAGCAGCTGGGGCGCAGGGGGCGCCGAGCAGTACTTC.

The chain joins TRBV4-1 to TRBJ1-4; D is possibly TRBD1 (5 bases). Per germline, CDR1 MGHRA and CDR2 YSYEKL. V gave up 1 base and J gave up 8 bases, with 14 bases separating them. The CDR3 extends over 15 amino acids. The CDR3 DNA is TGCGCCAGCAGCCAAGGCCGGGGGGAATGGGAAAAACTGTTTTTT. As protein: CASSQGRGEWEKLFF.

The rearrangement links TRBV9 to TRBJ2-3; 10 bases agree with TRBD2. J lost 9 bases, V lost 5 bases, and 21 bases had no gene match. This CDR3 spans 18 amino acids. Germline CDR1 is SGDLS and CDR2 is YYNGEE. The DNA for the CDR3 is TGTGCCAGCAGTTCAAACCCAAGGCTAGCGGGGGCCCAATACACGCAGTATTTT. Amino acid sequence: CASSSNPRLAGAQYTQYF. Looking up the rest from reference TRBV9 and TRBJ2-3 gives the full variable domain: DSGVTQTPKHLITATGQRVTLRCSPRSGDLSVYWYQQSLDQGLQFLIQYYNGEERAKGNILERFSAQQFPDLHSELNLSSLELGDSALYFCASSSNPRLAGAQYTQYFGPGTRLTVL.

A word on this clone: Other DNA sequences in this specimen translate into the identical CDR3. V and J are TRBV12-5 and TRBJ2-7; 7 positions match TRBD1. In germline, CDR1 is LGHNT, CDR2 FRNRAP. V trimming: 1 base; J trimming: 3 bases; junction bases outside the gene matches: 3. There are 14 residues in the CDR3. The DNA of the CDR3 is TGTGCTAGTGGTTTGGGAGACAGGGTCTACGAGCAGTACTTC. It is translated as CASGLGDRVYEQYF. Full variable domain (outside the CDR3, taken from reference TRBV12-5 and TRBJ2-7): DARVTQTPRHKVTEMGQEVTMRCQPILGHNTVFWYRQTMMQGLELLAYFRNRAPLDDSGMPKDRFSAEMPDATLATLKIQPSEPRDSAVYFCASGLGDRVYEQYFGPGTRLTVT.

This chain connects TRBV19 to TRBJ1-1; 11 nucleotides agree with TRBD1. The germline V gene encodes CDR1 LNHDA and CDR2 SQIVND (reference sequence). The CDR3 is 18 residues long. The junction had 17 bases not matched to a gene; V was cut back by 6 bases and J by 5 bases. CDR3 sequence (DNA): TGTGCCAGTAGAAATTTGGGACAGGGGGAGAGGGGTCGGACTGAAGCTTTCTTT. It codes for CASRNLGQGERGRTEAFF.

This chain links TRBV5-1 with TRBJ2-3; 12 nucleotides line up with TRBD1. CDR1 SGHRS and CDR2 YFSETQ come from the germline V gene. The CDR3 length is 14 residues. V lost 4 bases, J lost 6 bases, and 3 bases stayed unmatched. The DNA of the CDR3 is TGCGCCAGCAGCAGGGGACAGGGGGCCGATACGCAGTATTTT. It yields the protein CASSRGQGADTQYF.

This clone was counted a single time. This rearrangement joins TRBV19 to TRBJ1-1, with TRBD1 as a possible D gene (6 bases). V lost 3 bases to trimming and J lost 11 bases, with 13 bases between them. The CDR3 runs to 12 residues. The germline gives CDR1 LNHDA, CDR2 SQIVND (reference sequence). CDR3 bases: TGTGCCAGTAGTATGTGGGGGCTGGAGGCTTTCTTT. This translates into CASSMWGLEAFF.

The CDR3 loop reads CASSVGQINYGYTF. The CDR3 DNA reads TGTGCCAGCAGCGTTGGACAGATTAACTATGGCTACACCTTC. The chain employs TRBV9 and TRBJ1-2; D is possibly TRBD1 (6 bases). V was pared by 2 bases and J by 1 base, with 9 bases between. Germline CDR1 reads SGDLS; CDR2 reads YYNGEE. The CDR3 length is 14 residues.

The chain combines TRBV21-1 with TRBJ1-5. TRBV21-1 is assigned pseudogene status. CDR3 length: 14 amino acids. DNA of the CDR3: TGTGCCAGCAGCGAGAGTATCTACAATCAGCCCCAGCATTTT. Residues: CASSESIYNQPQHF.

This clone was seen at least ten times. CDR3 DNA: TGTGCCAGCAGCATCGGACAGGGAGCAACTAATGAAAAACTGTTTTTT. This gives the protein CASSIGQGATNEKLFF. The chain links TRBV14 to TRBJ1-4, with 8 bases fitting TRBD1. CDR1 and CDR2 from the germline V gene are SGHDN and FVKESK. The J segment lost 0 bases and the V segment lost 5 bases, leaving 5 bases of the junction unmatched. The CDR3 has 16 amino acids.

The chain employs TRBV12-3 or TRBV12-4 and TRBJ1-1; 10 nucleotides line up with TRBD1. The CDR3 is 12 residues long. With 1 base clipped from V and 11 bases from J, the junction kept 1 base outside the gene matches. The CDR3 protein is CASSLGQGAAFF. The CDR3 DNA follows: TGTGCCAGCAGTTTAGGACAGGGGGCCGCTTTCTTT.

J is TRBJ2-5 and V is TRBV11-3, with 7 nucleotides matching TRBD1. After removal of 4 bases from V and 2 bases from J, the junction contained 13 bases not matched to a gene. This CDR3 comprises 17 residues. Germline lookup yields CDR1 SGHNT and CDR2 YENEEA. The CDR3 sequence: CASSSPWDSRPQETQYF. The CDR3 DNA reads TGTGCCAGCAGCTCACCTTGGGACAGTCGCCCTCAAGAGACCCAGTACTTC.

The chain recombines TRBV18 with TRBJ2-3; unclear D gene. This CDR3 comprises 14 residues. Trimming removed 3 bases at V and 5 bases at J, with 12 bases between. Per germline, CDR1 KGHSH and CDR2 LQKENI. The CDR3 spells CASSPMMTGDTQYF. The CDR3 DNA sequence: TGTGCCAGCTCACCGATGATGACTGGAGATACGCAGTATTTT.

This rearrangement joins TRBV19 to TRBJ2-6; TRBD1 matches at 9 bases. Germline V lookup: CDR1 LNHDA, CDR2 SQIVND (reference sequence). There are 17 residues in the CDR3. V shed 3 bases and J 2 bases; nucleotides not matched to a gene: 5. CDR3 residues: CASSILRDRAGANVLTF. The CDR3 nucleotides are TGTGCCAGTAGTATCTTGAGGGACAGGGCTGGGGCCAACGTCCTGACTTTC. Using reference TRBV19 and TRBJ2-6 for the parts outside the CDR3, the full variable domain is DGGITQSPKYLFRKEGQNVTLSCEQNLNHDAMYWYRQDPGQGLRLIYYSQIVNDFQKGDIAEGYSVSREKKESFPLTVTSAQKNPTAFYLCASSILRDRAGANVLTFGAGSRLTVL.

The rearrangement joins TRBV5-4 to TRBJ1-1, with TRBD1 matching 10 bases. J gave up 9 bases and V 10 bases, and 18 bases lay outside the gene matches. Germline V gives CDR1 SGHNT, CDR2 YYREEE (reference sequence). The CDR3 length is 15 residues. CDR3: CASIHRDRGPGQAFF. The CDR3 nucleotides are TGTGCCTCGATCCACCGGGACAGGGGTCCGGGACAAGCTTTCTTT.

This chain joins TRBV5-6 and TRBJ1-6; 9 bases fit TRBD1. Trimming cost V 3 bases and J 6 bases; bases outside gene matches: 1. CDR3 size: 14 residues. The germline gives CDR1 SGHDT, CDR2 YYEEEE. DNA for the CDR3: TGTGCCAGCAGCTGGGGACAGGGTAATTCACCCCTCCACTTT. Protein sequence: CASSWGQGNSPLHF.

This sequence joins TRBV6-2 or TRBV6-3 and TRBJ2-5; 8 bases are a match to TRBD2. The V and J ends lost 4 bases and 5 bases, in that order; junction bases with no gene match: 6. Germline V gene lookup returns CDR1 MNHEY and CDR2 SVGEGT. This CDR3 has 14 residues. The CDR3 loop reads CASSSRGLEETQYF. The CDR3 region has the DNA TGTGCCAGCAGTTCCCGGGGACTAGAGGAGACCCAGTACTTC.

V gene TRBV5-6 combines with J gene TRBJ1-2; the match to TRBD1 covers 10 bases. This CDR3 region has 12 residues. Per the germline V gene, CDR1 is SGHDT and CDR2 is YYEEEE. With 7 bases clipped from V and 5 bases from J, the junction kept 2 bases outside the gene matches. For the CDR3, the DNA is TGTGCCAGCGGGGACAGGGGATATGGCTACACCTTC. The encoded protein is CASGDRGYGYTF.

This chain links TRBV5-6 with TRBJ1-1; D call uncertain. This CDR3 is 12 amino acids long. Germline V CDR1 and CDR2: SGHDT, YYEEEE. Trimming took 0 bases from V and 8 from J, leaving 8 bases between them. This chain's CDR3 is CASSLGSLEAFF. The DNA for the CDR3 is TGTGCCAGCAGCTTGGGTTCACTGGAAGCTTTCTTT.

This chain connects TRBV6-2 or TRBV6-3 to TRBJ1-1; TRBD1 matches at 9 bases. The length of the CDR3 is 11 residues. In germline, CDR1 is MNHEY, CDR2 SVGEGT. Unmatched junction bases numbered 3, after V lost 5 bases and J lost 11 bases. The CDR3 protein is CASSTDRGAFF. The CDR3 bases are TGTGCCAGCAGTACGGACAGGGGTGCTTTCTTT.

This CDR3 is CSVAGQGLAGANVLTF. The CDR3 region has the DNA TGCAGCGTTGCGGGACAGGGATTAGCTGGGGCCAACGTCCTGACTTTC. The chain uses TRBV29-1 and TRBJ2-6, with TRBD1 matching 9 bases. V gave up 4 bases and J gave up 2 bases; unmatched junction bases: 6. Germline assignment: CDR1 SQVTM and CDR2 ANQGSEA. This CDR3 has 16 amino acids.

The chain couples TRBV19 to TRBJ1-2; 7 bases are a match to TRBD1. The CDR3 has 12 residues. V lost 6 bases to trimming and J lost 4 bases; unmatched junction nucleotides: 2. Germline V gene data show CDR1 as LNHDA and CDR2 as SQIVND (reference sequence). The CDR3 loop is CASRTGFYGYTF. CDR3 in DNA: TGTGCCAGTAGGACAGGGTTCTATGGCTACACCTTC.

The rearrangement uses TRBV5-1 and TRBJ1-6; 7 positions agree with TRBD1. The length of the CDR3 is 14 residues. J gave up 7 bases and V 3 bases, and 4 bases lay outside the gene matches. CDR1 is SGHRS and CDR2 is YFSETQ in the germline V gene. The CDR3 DNA follows: TGCGCCAGCAGCTCGCCGGGACAGAATTCACCCCTCCACTTT. Protein sequence: CASSSPGQNSPLHF.